This T cell receptor beta chain was profiled in a study of blood T cell repertoires in COVID-19. Clones were sequenced by immunoSEQ multiplex PCR, and TCRdb holds only the in-frame ones, with some missing. The profile shows tens of thousands of clones, 80% to 90% of them singletons. The CDR3 loop spans 15 amino acids. CDR1 MGHRA and CDR2 YSYEKL come from the germline V gene. V lost 2 bases and J lost 4, with 14 bases in between. This chain connects TRBV4-1 to TRBJ1-1; D perhaps matches TRBD1 (5 bases). This receptor was taken from a man between 35 and 55 years old with COVID-19, enrolled during active disease. Sequenced: peripheral blood. CDR3 residues: CASSQSPGRGTEAFF. CDR3 bases: TGCGCCAGCAGCCAATCCCCTGGGAGGGGCACTGAAGCTTTCTTT.